The 21 T cell receptor beta chains in this list originate from one sample, sequenced in a study of T cell changes during pregnancy in multiple sclerosis. Measured with immunoSEQ multiplex PCR; TCRdb has only the in-frame clones, and not every one. The sample holds roughly 90,000 clones, approximately 90% seen once. Sequencing was performed on peripheral blood, taken before pregnancy. The receptors were sampled from a female donor with multiple sclerosis, enrolled in a pregnancy study.

The chain carries TRBV27 and TRBJ1-1, with TRBD1 identical over 11 bases. From germline, CDR1 is MNHEY and CDR2 SMNVEV (reference sequence). The CDR3 spans 14 residues. V gave up 6 bases and J gave up 5 bases; unmatched junction bases: 5. CDR3 amino acids: CASRDRGQVTEAFF. Written as DNA, the CDR3 is TGTGCCAGCAGGGACAGGGGGCAGGTAACTGAAGCTTTCTTT.

This clone was recorded a few times. The chain uses TRBV19 and TRBJ1-5, with 9 bases matching TRBD1. The junction had 6 bases not matched to a gene; V was cut back by 7 bases and J by 2 bases. This CDR3 spans 15 amino acids. Germline CDR1 and CDR2: LNHDA and SQIVND (reference sequence). This CDR3 is CASTLDRGGNQPQHF. CDR3 coding DNA: TGTGCCAGTACTCTCGACAGGGGGGGCAATCAGCCCCAGCATTTT.

This sequence joins TRBV7-8 and TRBJ1-5; no clear D. Trimming pared 5 bases from V and 7 bases from J, leaving 9 bases between. The CDR3 runs 12 residues. Germline V gene lookup returns CDR1 SGHVS and CDR2 FQNEAQ. The CDR3 spells CASSTTGQPQHF. As DNA, the CDR3 is TGTGCCAGCAGCACCACGGGACAGCCCCAGCATTTT.

The chain combines TRBV9 with TRBJ1-1; TRBD1 matches 7 bases. The CDR3 runs to 14 residues. V lost 6 bases, J lost 0 bases, and 5 bases stayed unmatched. The germline V gene encodes CDR1 SGDLS and CDR2 YYNGEE. CDR3 residues: CASTPDRVNTEAFF. As DNA, the CDR3 is TGTGCCAGCACCCCTGACAGGGTGAACACTGAAGCTTTCTTT.

The chain links TRBV4-1 to TRBJ1-3; possibly TRBD1 for D (5 bases). The CDR3 sequence is 16 residues long. The germline V gene encodes CDR1 MGHRA and CDR2 YSYEKL. The V end lost 1 base, the J end lost 5 bases, and 15 bases lay between the germline ends. Here the CDR3 DNA reads TGCGCCAGCAGCCAAGGGGGCCTGAGGCGTCGAAACACCATATATTTT. Translating gives CASSQGGLRRRNTIYF.

This chain uses TRBV6-4 with TRBJ2-2; D is unresolved. The CDR3 length is 14 residues. The germline V gene encodes CDR1 MRHNA and CDR2 SNTAGT. V lost 0 bases, J lost 6 bases, and 8 bases lay in between. This chain's CDR3 is CASSDSSSAGELFF. The DNA for the CDR3 is TGTGCCAGCAGTGACTCATCCTCCGCCGGGGAGCTGTTTTTT.

The rearrangement uses TRBV5-1 and TRBJ1-1; D is uncertain. CDR3 length: 15 residues. Trimming cost V 0 bases and J 6 bases, with 15 bases left between them. Per the germline V gene, CDR1 is SGHRS and CDR2 is YFSETQ. For the CDR3, the DNA is TGCGCCAGCAGCTTGGTTTCGGGGAGCGAGGCTGAAGCTTTCTTT. Translating it yields CASSLVSGSEAEAFF.

The chain uses TRBV21-1 and TRBJ1-2; the table's TRBD1 call for D was not verified on the DNA. TRBV21-1 has pseudogene status. This CDR3 has 13 residues. Written as DNA, the CDR3 is TGTGCCAGCAGCACGGGACAGGGATATGGCTACACCTTC. It yields the protein CASSTGQGYGYTF.

This clone has only one observation. This chain links TRBV27 with TRBJ2-7; TRBD1 matches at 7 bases. CDR3 size: 14 residues. The germline V gene encodes CDR1 MNHEY and CDR2 SMNVEV (reference sequence). V was pared by 3 bases and J by 0 bases, with 2 bases of the junction left unmatched. CDR3 bases: TGTGCCAGCAGTTTGGACAGGAGCTCCTACGAGCAGTACTTC. Amino acids: CASSLDRSSYEQYF.

The chain employs TRBV6-5 and TRBJ1-2; D ambiguous. Trimming pared 3 bases from V and 2 bases from J, leaving 10 bases between. This CDR3 spans 14 amino acids. Germline CDR1 reads MNHEY; CDR2 reads SVGAGI. DNA of the CDR3: TGTGCCAGCAGTTATTCAACACGCAACTATGGCTACACCTTC. As protein: CASSYSTRNYGYTF.

This rearrangement joins TRBV5-1 to TRBJ2-5; TRBD2 matches at 15 bases. V dropped 0 bases and J dropped 3; count of bases not matched to a gene: 6. The CDR3 sequence is 18 residues long. Germline loops: CDR1 SGHRS, CDR2 YFSETQ. CDR3 loop: CASSLAFGTSGGKETQYF. The CDR3 DNA reads TGCGCCAGCAGCTTGGCCTTCGGGACTAGCGGGGGGAAAGAGACCCAGTACTTC.

The chain joins TRBV11-2 to TRBJ2-7; 7 bases align to TRBD1. Per germline, CDR1 SGHAT and CDR2 FQNNGV. This CDR3 region has 15 residues. The trim removed 1 base at V and 3 bases at J, leaving 6 bases unmatched. This CDR3 is CASSLVGTVVYEQYF. The CDR3 DNA sequence: TGTGCCAGCAGCTTAGTAGGGACAGTCGTCTACGAGCAGTACTTC.

J is TRBJ1-4 and V is TRBV6-5, with D perhaps matching TRBD1 (6 bases). Germline values: CDR1 MNHEY, CDR2 SVGAGI. This CDR3 is 14 amino acids long. V lost 8 bases and J lost 3, with 13 bases in between. The CDR3 DNA reads as TGTGCCAGCGCCCCAGGGGATGCTAATGAAAAACTGTTTTTT. It translates to CASAPGDANEKLFF.

The chain is built from TRBV30 and TRBJ2-7; D uncertain. The CDR3 runs 11 residues. CDR1 and CDR2 (germline): GTSNPN, SVGIG (reference sequence). V was shortened by 7 bases and J by 1 base, with 8 bases between the two germline ends. CDR3 coding DNA: TGTGCCTCTTCGACTTCCTACGAGCAGTACTTC. Translating it yields CASSTSYEQYF.

This clone was seen only a few times. The J gene is TRBJ1-2, the V gene TRBV27; TRBD1 aligns across 7 bases. The CDR3 runs 14 residues. V dropped 5 bases and J dropped 1; count of bases not matched to a gene: 4. Per the germline V gene, CDR1 is MNHEY and CDR2 is SMNVEV (reference sequence). The CDR3, as DNA: TGTGCCAGCAGTCCCCAGGGGGGTAACTATGGCTACACCTTC. Protein: CASSPQGGNYGYTF.

The chain joins TRBV4-3 to TRBJ1-1; D unresolved. This CDR3 is 13 amino acids long. V was pared by 6 bases and J by 2 bases, with 10 bases between. Germline V lookup: CDR1 LGHNA, CDR2 YSLEER. The chain's CDR3 is CASSGEGNTEAFF. For the CDR3, the DNA is TGCGCCAGCAGTGGGGAGGGAAACACTGAAGCTTTCTTT.

The chain uses TRBV19 and TRBJ2-1; TRBD2 agrees at 8 bases. There are 15 residues in the CDR3. Losses at the gene ends were 6 bases for V and 1 base for J; bases not matched to a gene: 5. Germline CDR1 LNHDA, CDR2 SQIVND (reference sequence). The CDR3 protein is CASSPTSGSYNEQFF. For the CDR3, the DNA is TGTGCCAGTAGCCCTACTAGCGGTTCCTACAATGAGCAGTTCTTC.

This clone was picked up a small number of times. The chain carries TRBV7-9 and TRBJ1-5; 7 nucleotides align to TRBD1. V lost 6 bases and J lost 1; bases outside the gene matches: 3. This CDR3 is 14 amino acids long. Germline V gene data show CDR1 as SEHNR and CDR2 as FQNEAQ (reference sequence). The CDR3 loop reads CASSWDSSNQPQHF. The CDR3 nucleotides read TGTGCCAGCAGTTGGGACAGCAGCAATCAGCCCCAGCATTTT.

The chain employs TRBV7-9 and TRBJ2-2; 8 bases match TRBD2. The trim removed 4 bases at V and 5 bases at J, leaving 6 bases unmatched. This CDR3 has 15 residues. Germline values: CDR1 SEHNR, CDR2 FQNEAQ (reference sequence). This chain's CDR3 is CASSYVRGGTGELFF. Written as DNA, the CDR3 is TGTGCCAGCAGCTACGTTCGGGGGGGGACCGGGGAGCTGTTTTTT.

The V gene is TRBV19, the J gene TRBJ2-1, with a tentative D call TRBD2 (6 bases). There are 14 residues in the CDR3. CDR1 and CDR2 (germline): LNHDA, SQIVND (reference sequence). V lost 4 bases to trimming and J lost 4 bases, with 11 bases between them. This CDR3 reads CASSTRGTYNEQFF. CDR3 DNA sequence: TGTGCCAGTAGTACCCGGGGGACTTACAATGAGCAGTTCTTC.

This chain links TRBV7-3 with TRBJ2-4; D gene uncertain. Germline-derived CDR1 and CDR2 are SGHTA and FQGTGA. This CDR3 is built from 14 residues. Trimming stripped 4 bases from V and 0 bases from J, with 7 bases between. The CDR3 sequence is CASSYGGAKNIQYF. The CDR3 nucleotides are TGTGCCAGCAGCTACGGTGGAGCCAAAAACATTCAGTACTTC.